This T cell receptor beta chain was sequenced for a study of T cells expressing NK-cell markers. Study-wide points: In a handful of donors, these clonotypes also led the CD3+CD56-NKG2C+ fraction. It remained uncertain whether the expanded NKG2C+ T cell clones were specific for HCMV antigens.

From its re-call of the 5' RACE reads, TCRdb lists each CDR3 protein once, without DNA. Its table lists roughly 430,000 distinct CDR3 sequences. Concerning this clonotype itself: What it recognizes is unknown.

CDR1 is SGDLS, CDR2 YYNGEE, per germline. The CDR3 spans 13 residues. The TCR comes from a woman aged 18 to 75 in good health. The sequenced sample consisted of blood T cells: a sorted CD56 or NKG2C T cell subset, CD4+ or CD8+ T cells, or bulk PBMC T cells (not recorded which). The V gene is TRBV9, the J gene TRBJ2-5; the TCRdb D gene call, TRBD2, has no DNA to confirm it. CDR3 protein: CASISGGEETQYF.